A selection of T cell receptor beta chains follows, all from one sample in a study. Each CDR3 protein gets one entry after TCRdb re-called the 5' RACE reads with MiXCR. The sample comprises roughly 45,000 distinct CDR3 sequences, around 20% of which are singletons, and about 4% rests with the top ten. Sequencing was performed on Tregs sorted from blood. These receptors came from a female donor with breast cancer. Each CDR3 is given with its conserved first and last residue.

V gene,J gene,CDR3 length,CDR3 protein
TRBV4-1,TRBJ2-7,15,CASSPMLAGSYEQYF
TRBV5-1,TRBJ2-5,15,CASSLSGNPQETQYF
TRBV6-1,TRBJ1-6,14,CASSSTWYNSPLHF
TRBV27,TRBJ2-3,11,CASSLADTQYF
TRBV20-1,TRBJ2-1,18,CSARDTSGRAFSYNEQFF
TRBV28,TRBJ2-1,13,CASRRGREREQFF
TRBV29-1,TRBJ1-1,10,CSVTGNEAFF
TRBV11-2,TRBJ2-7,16,CASSHSGRTSYYEQYF
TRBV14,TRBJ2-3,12,CASSHSGDTQYF
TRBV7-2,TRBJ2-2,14,CASSPTWSTGELFF
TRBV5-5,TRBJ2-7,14,CASSSGQVYYEQYF
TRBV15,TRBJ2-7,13,CATSSTSAYEQHF
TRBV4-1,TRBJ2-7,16,CASSQDSASANYEQYF
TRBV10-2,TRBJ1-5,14,CASSESTINQPQHF
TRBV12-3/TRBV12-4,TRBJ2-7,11,CASRAGNEQYF
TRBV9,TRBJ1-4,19,CASSVGVGGGRGTNEKLFF
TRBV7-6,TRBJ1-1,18,CASSLARLTDILNTEAFF
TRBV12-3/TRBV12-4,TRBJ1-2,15,CASSDNLRSNYGYTF
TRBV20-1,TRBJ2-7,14,CSGTAGTGEGEQYF
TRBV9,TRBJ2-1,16,CASGGVGDRGAREQFF
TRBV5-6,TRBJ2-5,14,CASSLLGPGETQYF
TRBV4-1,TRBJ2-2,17,CASSQEGAGAYTGGLFF